The 13 T cell receptor beta chains below all came from one sample that was sequenced in a study of cytomegalovirus exposure and HLA in healthy donors. The PCR used 60 Vbeta and 13 Jbeta primers. Measured with immunoSEQ multiplex PCR; TCRdb has only the in-frame clones, and not every one. The sample contains 85,000 to 130,000 clones, 60% to 80% of which appear only once. The sample consisted of PBMCs. The receptors originated from a man between 60 and 75 years old in good health and CMV-seropositive.

V gene TRBV7-9 combines with J gene TRBJ1-2; TRBD1 aligns across 7 bases. Losses at the gene ends were 3 bases for V and 4 bases for J; bases not matched to a gene: 5. From germline, CDR1 is SEHNR and CDR2 FQNEAQ (reference sequence). The CDR3 consists of 14 residues. The CDR3 region has the DNA TGTGCCAGCAGCTTGGGGACAGATTTCTATGGCTACACCTTC. Translation: CASSLGTDFYGYTF.

The sample holds a few counts of this clone. The CDR3 region is CASSIRFSSGELFF. The DNA for the CDR3 is TGCGCCAGCAGCATCCGTTTTAGCTCCGGGGAGCTGTTTTTT. The genes are TRBV4-1 and TRBJ2-2; no clear D gene. The V and J ends lost 5 bases and 6 bases respectively, with 13 bases between them. Germline V gene data show CDR1 as MGHRA and CDR2 as YSYEKL. CDR3 length: 14 amino acids.

V usage is TRBV7-7 and J usage is TRBJ2-5; maybe TRBD1 (6 bases). Judging by the DNA end, TRBJ2-7 fits better; the J call may be wrong. The germline V gene has CDR1 SSHAT and CDR2 FNYEAQ (reference sequence). The CDR3 has 14 amino acids. CDR3 nucleotide sequence: TGTGCCAGCAGCCACAACCCGGACAGCTACGAGCAGTACTTC. This translates into CASSHNPDSYEQYF.

The chain couples TRBV19 to TRBJ2-7; the match to TRBD1 covers 8 bases. CDR3 length equals 15 residues. The trim removed 1 base at V and 2 bases at J, leaving 4 bases unmatched. Germline V lookup: CDR1 LNHDA, CDR2 SQIVND (reference sequence). For the CDR3, the DNA is TGTGCCAGTAGTATAGTTAGACAGGGGACCTACGAGCAGTACTTC. It codes for CASSIVRQGTYEQYF.

The chain combines TRBV7-3 with TRBJ1-1; the match to TRBD1 covers 9 bases. CDR3 length equals 15 residues. CDR1 is SGHTA and CDR2 is FQGTGA in the germline V gene. The junction had 4 bases not matched to a gene; V was cut back by 5 bases and J by 0 bases. This CDR3 is CASSLGQGMNTEAFF. As DNA, the CDR3 is TGTGCCAGCAGCCTCGGACAGGGGATGAACACTGAAGCTTTCTTT.

The chain uses TRBV27 and TRBJ2-7; TRBD1 aligns across 9 bases. Germline V gives CDR1 MNHEY, CDR2 SMNVEV (reference sequence). The CDR3 covers 17 residues. V dropped 3 bases and J dropped 3; count of bases not matched to a gene: 12. CDR3 region: CASSFTGPGQGLYEQYF. The CDR3 DNA is TGTGCCAGCAGTTTTACAGGGCCGGGACAGGGCCTCTACGAGCAGTACTTC.

The chain employs TRBV5-1 and TRBJ2-5; D remains unclear. V was shortened by 1 base and J by 5 bases, with 6 bases between the two germline ends. Germline loops: CDR1 SGHRS, CDR2 YFSETQ. The CDR3 has 12 residues. The CDR3 region is CASSLTEETQYF. The CDR3 coding sequence is TGCGCCAGCAGCTTGACTGAGGAGACCCAGTACTTC. The full variable domain, completed using reference TRBV5-1 and TRBJ2-5, is KAGVTQTPRYLIKTRGQQVTLSCSPISGHRSVSWYQQTPGQGLQFLFEYFSETQRNKGNFPGRFSGRQFSNSRSEMNVSTLELGDSALYLCASSLTEETQYFGPGTRLLVL.

Worth noting for this clone: A junction boundary mismatches the germline segment, possibly from a read error. This chain uses TRBV29-1 with TRBJ2-7; 10 nucleotides align to TRBD1. This CDR3 is built from 16 residues. Germline CDR1 reads SQVTM; CDR2 reads ANQGSEA. The CDR3 here is CSVEELGTGASYKQYF. The DNA of the CDR3 is TGCAGCGTTGAGGAGTTAGGGACAGGGGCTTCCTACAAGCAGTACTTC.

About this clone itself: One end of the junction varies from germline; a read error may be responsible. The CDR3: CASSQGDRAGGLLYGQYF. In DNA form, the CDR3 reads TGTGCCAGCAGCCAAGGAGATCGAGCGGGGGGGCTTCTCTACGGGCAGTACTTC. V is TRBV4-2 and J is TRBJ2-7, with 10 bases aligning to TRBD2. Germline lookup yields CDR1 LGHNA and CDR2 YNFKEQ. The CDR3 loop spans 18 amino acids.

This chain connects TRBV10-3 to TRBJ2-5, with D possibly TRBD1 on 5 matching bases. The CDR3 sequence is 13 residues long. Trimming took 4 bases from V and 5 from J, leaving 11 bases between them. Germline CDR1 is ENHRY and CDR2 is SYGVKD. The CDR3 sequence: CAISGGPGETQYF. CDR3 coding DNA: TGTGCCATCAGTGGGGGTCCAGGGGAGACCCAGTACTTC.

The chain combines TRBV7-2 with TRBJ2-1; weak D call: TRBD2 (5 bases). CDR3 size: 15 residues. With 5 bases removed from V and 1 base from J, the gap between germline ends came to 12 bases. Germline V CDR1 and CDR2: SGHTA, FQGNSA. The DNA of the CDR3 is TGTGCCAGCAGCGTAGGACTCCAATCCTACAATGAGCAGTTCTTC. It is translated as CASSVGLQSYNEQFF.

This sequence joins TRBV15 and TRBJ1-1, with TRBD1 matching 7 bases. The trim removed 1 base at V and 11 bases at J, leaving 10 bases unmatched. Germline CDR1 and CDR2: LNHNV and YYDKDF (reference sequence). The CDR3 contains 14 residues. The CDR3 sequence is CATSRGFKGAMAFF. Here the CDR3 DNA reads TGTGCCACCAGCAGAGGGTTTAAGGGGGCGATGGCTTTCTTT. The full variable domain, in which reference TRBV15 and TRBJ1-1 provide the parts outside the CDR3, is DAMVIQNPRYQVTQFGKPVTLSCSQTLNHNVMYWYQQKSSQAPKLLFHYYDKDFNNEADTPDNFQSRRPNTSFCFLDIRSPGLGDTAMYLCATSRGFKGAMAFFGQGTRLTVV.

CDR3 in DNA: TGTGCCAGTAGTATAGGGGTCGGGACACTACAATCTGGGGCCAACGTCCTGACTTTC. Protein: CASSIGVGTLQSGANVLTF. This chain uses TRBV19 with TRBJ2-6; D possibly corresponds to TRBD1 (6 bases). Trimming stripped 1 base from V and 1 base from J, with 17 bases between. The CDR3 sequence is 19 residues long. CDR1 is LNHDA and CDR2 is SQIVND in the germline V gene (reference sequence).